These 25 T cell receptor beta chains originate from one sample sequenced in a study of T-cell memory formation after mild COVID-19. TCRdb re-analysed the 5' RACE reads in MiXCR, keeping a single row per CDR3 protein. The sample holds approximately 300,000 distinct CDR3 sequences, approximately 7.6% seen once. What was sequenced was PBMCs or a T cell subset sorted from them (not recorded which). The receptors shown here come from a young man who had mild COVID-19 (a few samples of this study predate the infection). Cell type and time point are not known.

In nucleotides, the CDR3 is TGTGCCATCAGTGAATCTTGGAATGAGCAGTTCTTC. It yields the protein CAISESWNEQFF. V and J are TRBV10-3 and TRBJ2-1; no definite D call. The CDR3 contains 12 residues. With 3 bases removed from V and 7 bases from J, the gap between germline ends came to 7 bases. Germline assignment: CDR1 ENHRY and CDR2 SYGVKD.

DNA of the CDR3: TGTGCCAGCAGCTTACCCAGCGGGGGGGCGAGGTACAATGAGCAGTTCTTC. It specifies CASSLPSGGARYNEQFF. The chain carries TRBV7-9 and TRBJ2-1, with 10 nucleotides matching TRBD2. From germline, CDR1 is SEHNR and CDR2 FQNEAQ (reference sequence). This CDR3 comprises 17 residues. Unmatched junction bases numbered 8, after V lost 2 bases and J lost 4 bases.

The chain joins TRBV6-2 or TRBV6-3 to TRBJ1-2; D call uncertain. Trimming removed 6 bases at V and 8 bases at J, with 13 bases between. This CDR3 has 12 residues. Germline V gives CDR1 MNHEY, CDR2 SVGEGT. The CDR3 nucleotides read TGTGCCAGCAGAACCGGGCAACGGGGCTACACCTTC. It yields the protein CASRTGQRGYTF.

The CDR3: CASSSALGGRGQPQHF. The CDR3 DNA reads as TGTGCCAGCAGCTCCGCTCTAGGGGGAAGGGGACAGCCCCAGCATTTT. The rearrangement joins TRBV7-2 to TRBJ1-5; a possible D gene is TRBD1 (6 bases). The CDR3 loop spans 16 amino acids. Trimming took 4 bases from V and 7 from J, leaving 20 bases between them. Germline assignment: CDR1 SGHTA and CDR2 FQGNSA.

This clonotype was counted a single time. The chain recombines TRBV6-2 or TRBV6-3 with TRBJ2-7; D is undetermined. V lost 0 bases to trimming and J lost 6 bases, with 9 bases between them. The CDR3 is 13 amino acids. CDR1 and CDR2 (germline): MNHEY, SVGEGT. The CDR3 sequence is CASSYSMGLEQYF. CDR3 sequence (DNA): TGTGCCAGCAGTTACTCGATGGGTCTCGAGCAGTACTTC.

The CDR3 nucleotides are TGTGCCAGCAGCTTACCAAGATACAGGGACAGTAATGAAAAACTGTTTTTT. Protein product: CASSLPRYRDSNEKLFF. The chain is built from TRBV7-2 and TRBJ1-4; 7 positions agree with TRBD1. The V and J ends lost 2 bases and 4 bases, in that order; junction bases with no gene match: 10. The CDR3 length is 17 residues. Germline V CDR1 and CDR2: SGHTA, FQGNSA.

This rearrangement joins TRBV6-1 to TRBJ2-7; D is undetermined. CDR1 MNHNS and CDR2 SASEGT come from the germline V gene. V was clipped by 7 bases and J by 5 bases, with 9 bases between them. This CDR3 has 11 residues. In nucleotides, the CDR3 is TGTGCCAGCACTGGAGTCCACGAGCAGTACTTC. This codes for CASTGVHEQYF.

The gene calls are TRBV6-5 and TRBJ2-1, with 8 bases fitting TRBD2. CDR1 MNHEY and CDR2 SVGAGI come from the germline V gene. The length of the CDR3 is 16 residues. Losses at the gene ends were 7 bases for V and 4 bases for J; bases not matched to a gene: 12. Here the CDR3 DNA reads TGTGCCAGCAATATCGGGGGGGGCTACTCGTACAATGAGCAGTTCTTC. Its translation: CASNIGGGYSYNEQFF.

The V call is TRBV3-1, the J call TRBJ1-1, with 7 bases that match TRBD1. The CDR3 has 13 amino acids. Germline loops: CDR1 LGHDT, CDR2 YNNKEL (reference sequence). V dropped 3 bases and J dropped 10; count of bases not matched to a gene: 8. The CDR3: CASSHDRAWGAFF. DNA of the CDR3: TGTGCCAGCAGCCATGACAGGGCTTGGGGAGCTTTCTTT.

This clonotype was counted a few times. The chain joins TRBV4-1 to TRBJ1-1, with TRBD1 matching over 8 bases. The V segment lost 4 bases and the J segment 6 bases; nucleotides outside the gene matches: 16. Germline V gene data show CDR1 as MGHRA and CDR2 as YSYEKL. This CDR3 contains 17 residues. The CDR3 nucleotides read TGCGCCAGCAGCCCCGTCGTCGCAGGGGGCGCGAGCGCTGAAGCTTTCTTT. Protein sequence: CASSPVVAGGASAEAFF.

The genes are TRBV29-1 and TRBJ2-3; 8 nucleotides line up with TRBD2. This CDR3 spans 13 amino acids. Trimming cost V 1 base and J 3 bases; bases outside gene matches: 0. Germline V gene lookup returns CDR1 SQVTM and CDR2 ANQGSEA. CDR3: CSVEGGGTDTQYF. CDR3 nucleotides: TGCAGCGTTGAAGGCGGGGGGACAGATACGCAGTATTTT.

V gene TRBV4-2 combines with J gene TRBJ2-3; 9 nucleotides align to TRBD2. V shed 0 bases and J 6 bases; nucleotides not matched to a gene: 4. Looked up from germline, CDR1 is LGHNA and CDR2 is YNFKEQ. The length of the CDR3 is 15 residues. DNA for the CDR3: TGTGCCAGCAGCCAAGAGCGGGGGGGTCTGGATACGCAGTATTTT. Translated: CASSQERGGLDTQYF.

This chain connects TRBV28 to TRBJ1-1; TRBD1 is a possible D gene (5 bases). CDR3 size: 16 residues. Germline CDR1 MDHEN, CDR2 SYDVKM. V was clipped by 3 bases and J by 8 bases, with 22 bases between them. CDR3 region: CASSFEPGGPGWEAFF. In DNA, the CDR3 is TGTGCCAGCAGTTTTGAGCCTGGGGGACCCGGGTGGGAAGCTTTCTTT.

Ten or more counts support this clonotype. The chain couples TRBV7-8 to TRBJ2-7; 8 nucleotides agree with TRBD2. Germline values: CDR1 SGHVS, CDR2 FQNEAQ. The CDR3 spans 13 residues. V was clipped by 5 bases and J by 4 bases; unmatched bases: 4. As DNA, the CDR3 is TGTGCCAGCAGCACCGGGGGGGAATACGAGCAGTACTTC. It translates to CASSTGGEYEQYF.

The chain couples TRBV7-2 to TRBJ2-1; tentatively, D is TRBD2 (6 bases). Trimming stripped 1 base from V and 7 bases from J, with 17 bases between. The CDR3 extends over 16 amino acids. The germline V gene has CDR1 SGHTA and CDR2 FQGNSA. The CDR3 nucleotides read TGTGCCAGCAGCTTAGTTAGCGGACGATGGGTTAATGAGCAGTTCTTC. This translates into CASSLVSGRWVNEQFF.

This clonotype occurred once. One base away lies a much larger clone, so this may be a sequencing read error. Written as DNA, the CDR3 is TGTGCCAGCTCTTCGACGGACCCAGATACGCAGTATTTT. Translated: CASSSTDPDTQYF. The chain carries TRBV7-9 and TRBJ2-3; D unclear. The CDR3 is 13 amino acids. The germline gives CDR1 SEHNR, CDR2 FQNEAQ (reference sequence). V was trimmed by 8 bases and J by 4 bases, leaving 13 bases between them.

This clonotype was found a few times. CDR3 in amino acids: CASSWGPGDVAEAFF. In DNA form, the CDR3 reads TGTGCCAGCAGTTGGGGGCCCGGGGATGTGGCTGAAGCTTTCTTT. The J gene is TRBJ1-1, the V gene TRBV6-2 or TRBV6-3, with D tentatively TRBD1 (6 bases). V was clipped by 4 bases and J by 6 bases, with 18 bases between them. In germline, CDR1 is MNHEY, CDR2 SVGEGT. This CDR3 region has 15 residues.

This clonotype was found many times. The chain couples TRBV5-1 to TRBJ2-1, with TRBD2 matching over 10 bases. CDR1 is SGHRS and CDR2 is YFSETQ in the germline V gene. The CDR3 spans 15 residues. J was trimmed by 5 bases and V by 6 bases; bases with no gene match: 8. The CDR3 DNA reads TGCGCCAGCACCCTTGCCGGGACTAGCGACAATGAGCAGTTCTTC. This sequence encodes CASTLAGTSDNEQFF.

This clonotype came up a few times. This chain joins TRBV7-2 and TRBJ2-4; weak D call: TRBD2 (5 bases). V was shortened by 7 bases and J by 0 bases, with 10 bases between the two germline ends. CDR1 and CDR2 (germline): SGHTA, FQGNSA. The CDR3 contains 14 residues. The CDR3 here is CASTLRGAKNIQYF. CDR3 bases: TGTGCCAGCACCCTCCGGGGAGCCAAAAACATTCAGTACTTC. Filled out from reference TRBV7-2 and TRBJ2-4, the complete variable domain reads GAGVSQSPSNKVTEKGKDVELRCDPISGHTALYWYRQSLGQGLEFLIYFQGNSAPDKSGLPSDRFSAERTGGSVSTLTIQRTQQEDSAVYLCASTLRGAKNIQYFGAGTRLSVL.

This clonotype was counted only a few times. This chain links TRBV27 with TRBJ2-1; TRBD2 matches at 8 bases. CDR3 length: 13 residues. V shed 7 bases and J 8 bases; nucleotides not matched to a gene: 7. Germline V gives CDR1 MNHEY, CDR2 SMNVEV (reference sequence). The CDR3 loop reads CASTPGGKDEQFF. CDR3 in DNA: TGTGCCAGCACTCCGGGGGGGAAAGATGAGCAGTTCTTC.

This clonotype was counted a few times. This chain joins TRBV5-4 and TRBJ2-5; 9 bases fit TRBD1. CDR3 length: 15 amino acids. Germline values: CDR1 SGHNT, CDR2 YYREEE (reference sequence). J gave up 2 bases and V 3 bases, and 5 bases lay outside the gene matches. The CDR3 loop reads CASSYTGGGQETQYF. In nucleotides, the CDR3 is TGTGCCAGCAGCTACACAGGGGGCGGACAAGAGACCCAGTACTTC.

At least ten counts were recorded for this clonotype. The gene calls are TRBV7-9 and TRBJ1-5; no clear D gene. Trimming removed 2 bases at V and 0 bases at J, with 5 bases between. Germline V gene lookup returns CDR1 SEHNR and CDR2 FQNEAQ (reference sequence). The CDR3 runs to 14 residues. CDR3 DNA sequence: TGTGCCAGCAGCTTAACGGATAGCAATCAGCCCCAGCATTTT. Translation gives CASSLTDSNQPQHF.

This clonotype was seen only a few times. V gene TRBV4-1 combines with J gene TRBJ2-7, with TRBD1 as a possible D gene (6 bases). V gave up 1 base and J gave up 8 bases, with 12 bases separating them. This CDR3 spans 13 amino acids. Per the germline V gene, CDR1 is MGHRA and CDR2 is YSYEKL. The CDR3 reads CASSQGWGTQQYV. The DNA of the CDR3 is TGCGCCAGCAGCCAAGGTTGGGGGACACAGCAGTACGTC.

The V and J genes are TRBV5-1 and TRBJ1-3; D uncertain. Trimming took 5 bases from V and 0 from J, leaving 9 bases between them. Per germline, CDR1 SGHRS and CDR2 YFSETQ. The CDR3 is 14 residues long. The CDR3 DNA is TGCGCCAGCAGATCTCTAAGCTCTGGAAACACCATATATTTT. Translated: CASRSLSSGNTIYF.

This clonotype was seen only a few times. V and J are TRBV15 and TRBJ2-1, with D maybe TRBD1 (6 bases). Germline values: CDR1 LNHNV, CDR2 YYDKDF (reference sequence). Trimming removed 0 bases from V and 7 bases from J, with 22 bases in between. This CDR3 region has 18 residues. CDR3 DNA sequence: TGTGCCACCAGCAGAGAAGGATCGTGGGCAGGGGCCCGTAATGAGCAGTTCTTC. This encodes CATSREGSWAGARNEQFF.